A selection of T cell receptor beta chains follows, all from one sample in a study of T-cell memory formation after mild COVID-19. TCRdb recomputed calls from the 5' RACE reads with MiXCR, one row per CDR3 protein. The sample contains approximately 51,000 distinct CDR3 sequences, 9.3% of which appear only once. The sequencing sample was made of PBMCs or a T cell subset sorted from them (not recorded which). The receptors originated from an adult woman who had mild COVID-19 (a few samples of this study predate the infection). Cell type and time point are not known. Both conserved end residues are part of each CDR3. D genes are given only for firm matches. Some rows have no size entry. The others give once, few or many, or a class for an expanded clone.

>15|-|TRBJ2-1|TRBV12-3/TRBV12-4|TRBD2
TGTGCCAGCAGCCGAGGACTAGCGGGAGGCAATGAGCAGTTCTTC
CASSRGLAGGNEQFF
>15|-|TRBJ2-1|TRBV12-3/TRBV12-4|TRBD2
TGTGCCAGCAGTCCCGTCACTAGCGGGAGGGGTGAGCAGTTCTTC
CASSPVTSGRGEQFF
>16|few|TRBJ2-2|TRBV6-1|TRBD1
TGTGCCAGCAGGAGAGACAGGGATAGTGTGACCGGGGAGCTGTTTTTT
CASRRDRDSVTGELFF
>15|-|TRBJ2-7|TRBV27|TRBD1
TGTGCCAGCAGTTTAACGGGACAGGGATTCTACGAGCAGTACTTC
CASSLTGQGFYEQYF
>14|many|TRBJ2-3|TRBV6-1|TRBD1
TGTGCCAGCACCCCAGGGGGCCTCACAGATACGCAGTATTTT
CASTPGGLTDTQYF
>13|few|TRBJ2-1|TRBV7-6|-
TGTGCCAGCAGCTTCGGGGCCAACAATGAGCAGTTCTTC
CASSFGANNEQFF
>13|few|TRBJ2-7|TRBV18|TRBD1
TGTGCCAGCTCTGGGACAGGTGGCAACGAGCAGTACTTC
CASSGTGGNEQYF
>14|few|TRBJ1-5|TRBV4-1|-
TGCGCCAGCAGCCCAACCGCGACAAATCAGCCCCAGCATTTT
CASSPTATNQPQHF
>14|few|TRBJ2-4|TRBV11-3|-
TGTGCCAGCAGCTTAGGGGGACCCGAAAACATTCAGTACTTC
CASSLGGPENIQYF
>17|few|TRBJ2-2|TRBV30|-
TGTGCCTGGAGTGGTCGTTTAGGGATATCAAAAACCGGGGAGCTGTTTTTT
CAWSGRLGISKTGELFF
>16|many|TRBJ2-2|TRBV5-4|-
TGTGCCAGCAGCCCCGACATCTCGCCGAACACCGGGGAGCTGTTTTTT
CASSPDISPNTGELFF
>14|many|TRBJ2-5|TRBV20-1|TRBD2
TGCAGTGCTAGTGTAGGCGGGAGGCAAGAGACCCAGTACTTC
CSASVGGRQETQYF
>12|-|TRBJ2-7|TRBV10-3|-
TGTGCCATCAGTGAGACAGGGTACGAGCAGTACTTC
CAISETGYEQYF
>13|few|TRBJ2-7|TRBV7-2|-
TGTGCCAGCAGCTTAGTAGCGCTTGGGGAGCAGTACTTC
CASSLVALGEQYF
>12|many|TRBJ1-2|TRBV30|-
TGTGCCTGGTCCCAAGAAGGGTCTGGCTACACCTTC
CAWSQEGSGYTF
>16|-|TRBJ2-7|TRBV12-3/TRBV12-4|TRBD2
TGTGCCAGCAGTTTAGCGCGGGGGAAGAGCTCCTACGAGCAGTACTTC
CASSLARGKSSYEQYF
>15|-|TRBJ2-1|TRBV7-8|TRBD1
TGTGCCAGCAGCTCCCAGACAGGGGCGAGGAATGAGCAGTTCTTC
CASSSQTGARNEQFF